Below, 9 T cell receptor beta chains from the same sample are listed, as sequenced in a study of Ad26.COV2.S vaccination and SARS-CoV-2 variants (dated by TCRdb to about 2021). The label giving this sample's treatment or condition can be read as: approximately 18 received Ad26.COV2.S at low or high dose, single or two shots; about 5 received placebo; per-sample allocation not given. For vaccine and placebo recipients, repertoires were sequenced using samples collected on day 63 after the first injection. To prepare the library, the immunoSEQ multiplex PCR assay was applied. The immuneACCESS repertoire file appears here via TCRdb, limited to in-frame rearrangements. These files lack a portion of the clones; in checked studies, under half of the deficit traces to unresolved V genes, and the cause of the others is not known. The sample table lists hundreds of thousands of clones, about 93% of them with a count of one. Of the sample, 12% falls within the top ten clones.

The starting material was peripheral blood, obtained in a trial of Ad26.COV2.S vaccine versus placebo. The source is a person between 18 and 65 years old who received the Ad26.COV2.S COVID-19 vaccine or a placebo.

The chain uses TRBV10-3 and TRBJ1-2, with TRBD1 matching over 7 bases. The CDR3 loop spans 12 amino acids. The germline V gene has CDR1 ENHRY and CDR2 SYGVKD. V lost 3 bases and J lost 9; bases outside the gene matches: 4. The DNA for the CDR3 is TGTGCCATCAGTGACAGGGGGAGTAGCTACACCTTC. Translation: CAISDRGSSYTF.

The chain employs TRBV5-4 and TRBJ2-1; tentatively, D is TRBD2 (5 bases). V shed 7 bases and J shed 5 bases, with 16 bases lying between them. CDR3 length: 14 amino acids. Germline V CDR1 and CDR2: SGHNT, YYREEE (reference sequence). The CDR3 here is CASSGVGVNNEQFF. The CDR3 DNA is TGTGCCAGCTCCGGGGTCGGCGTAAACAATGAGCAGTTCTTC.

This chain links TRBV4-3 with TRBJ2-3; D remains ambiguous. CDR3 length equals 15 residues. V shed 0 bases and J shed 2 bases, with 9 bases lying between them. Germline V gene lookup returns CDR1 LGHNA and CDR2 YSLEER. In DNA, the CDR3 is TGCGCCAGCAGCCAAGATAGAGGATACACAGATACGCAGTATTTT. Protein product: CASSQDRGYTDTQYF.

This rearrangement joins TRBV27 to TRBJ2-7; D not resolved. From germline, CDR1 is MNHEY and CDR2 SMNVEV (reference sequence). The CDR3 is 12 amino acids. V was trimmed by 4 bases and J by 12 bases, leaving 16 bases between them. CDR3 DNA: TGTGCCAGCAGTTCGGTCGGTGGGTTTTGGTACTTC. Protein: CASSSVGGFWYF.

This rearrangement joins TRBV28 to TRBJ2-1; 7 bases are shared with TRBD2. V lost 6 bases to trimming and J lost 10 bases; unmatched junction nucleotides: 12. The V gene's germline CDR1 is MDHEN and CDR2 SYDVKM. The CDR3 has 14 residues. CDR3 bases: TGTGCCAGCAGACCAACTAGCGCCCAGGGCGAGCAGTTCTTC. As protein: CASRPTSAQGEQFF.

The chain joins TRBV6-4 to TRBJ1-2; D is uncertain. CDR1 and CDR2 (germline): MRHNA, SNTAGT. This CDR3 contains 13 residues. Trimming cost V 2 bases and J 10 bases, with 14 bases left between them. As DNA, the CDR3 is TGTGCCAGCAGTGACAAGGATACAAGGCCCTACACCTTC. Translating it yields CASSDKDTRPYTF.

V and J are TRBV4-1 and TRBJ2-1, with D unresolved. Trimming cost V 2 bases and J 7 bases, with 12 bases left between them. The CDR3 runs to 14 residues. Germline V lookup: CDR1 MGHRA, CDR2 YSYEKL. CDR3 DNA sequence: TGCGCCAGCAGCCAACTTCTTGCCTCAAATGAGCAGTTCTTC. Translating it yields CASSQLLASNEQFF.

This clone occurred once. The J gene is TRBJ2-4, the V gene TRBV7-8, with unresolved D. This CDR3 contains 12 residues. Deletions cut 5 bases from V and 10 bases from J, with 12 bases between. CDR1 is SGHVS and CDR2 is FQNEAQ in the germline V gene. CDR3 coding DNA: TGTGCCAGCAGCCCACTCACAAAGATTCAGTACTTC. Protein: CASSPLTKIQYF. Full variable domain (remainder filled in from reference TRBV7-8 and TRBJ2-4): GAGVSQSPRYKVAKRGQDVALRCDPISGHVSLFWYQQALGQGPEFLTYFQNEAQLDKSGLPSDRFFAERPEGSVSTLKIQRTQQEDSAVYLCASSPLTKIQYFGAGTRLSVL.

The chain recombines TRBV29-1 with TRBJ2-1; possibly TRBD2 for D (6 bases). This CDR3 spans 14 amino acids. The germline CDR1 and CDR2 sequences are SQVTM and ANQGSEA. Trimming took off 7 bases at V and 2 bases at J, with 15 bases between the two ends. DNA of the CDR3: TGCAGCGCCGGAGGGACCACGACCTACAATGAGCAGTTCTTC. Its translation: CSAGGTTTYNEQFF.